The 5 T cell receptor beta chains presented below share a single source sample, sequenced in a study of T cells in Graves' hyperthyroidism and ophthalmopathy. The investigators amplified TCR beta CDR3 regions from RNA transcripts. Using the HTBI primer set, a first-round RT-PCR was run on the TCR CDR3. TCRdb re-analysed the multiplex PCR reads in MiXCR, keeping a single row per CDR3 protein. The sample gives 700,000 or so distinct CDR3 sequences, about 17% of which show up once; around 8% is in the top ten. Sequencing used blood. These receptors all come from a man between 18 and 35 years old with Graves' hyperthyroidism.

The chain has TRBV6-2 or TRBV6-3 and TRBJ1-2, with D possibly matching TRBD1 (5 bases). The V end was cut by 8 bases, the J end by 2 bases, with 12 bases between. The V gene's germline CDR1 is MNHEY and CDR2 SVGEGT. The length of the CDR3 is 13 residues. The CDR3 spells CASGQGLNYGYTF. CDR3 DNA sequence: TGTGCCAGCGGGCAGGGCCTAAACTATGGCTACACCTTC.

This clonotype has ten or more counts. The DNA for the CDR3 is TGCGCCAGCACCGGACTAGCGGGAGCTTCCTACGAGCAGTACTTC. Translation gives CASTGLAGASYEQYF. The chain carries TRBV5-1 and TRBJ2-7; TRBD2 agrees at 13 bases. The CDR3 is 15 amino acids. V gave up 6 bases and J gave up 1 base; unmatched junction bases: 4. Germline values: CDR1 SGHRS, CDR2 YFSETQ. The full variable domain, with the rest looked up from reference TRBV5-1 and TRBJ2-7, is KAGVTQTPRYLIKTRGQQVTLSCSPISGHRSVSWYQQTPGQGLQFLFEYFSETQRNKGNFPGRFSGRQFSNSRSEMNVSTLELGDSALYLCASTGLAGASYEQYFGPGTRLTVT.

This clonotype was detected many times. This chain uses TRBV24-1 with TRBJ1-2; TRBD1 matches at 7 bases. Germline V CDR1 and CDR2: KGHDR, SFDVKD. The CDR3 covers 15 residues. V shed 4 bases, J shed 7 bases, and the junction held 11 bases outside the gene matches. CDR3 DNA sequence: TGTGCCACCAGTGACCCATCCGACAGGGCCAGTGGCTACACCTTC. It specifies CATSDPSDRASGYTF.

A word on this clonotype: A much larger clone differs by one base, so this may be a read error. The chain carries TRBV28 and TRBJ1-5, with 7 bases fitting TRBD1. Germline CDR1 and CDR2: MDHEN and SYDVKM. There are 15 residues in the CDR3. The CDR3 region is CAGSLRGGYNQPQHF. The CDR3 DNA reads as TGTGCCGGCAGTTTACGAGGGGGCTACAATCAGCCCCAGCATTTT.

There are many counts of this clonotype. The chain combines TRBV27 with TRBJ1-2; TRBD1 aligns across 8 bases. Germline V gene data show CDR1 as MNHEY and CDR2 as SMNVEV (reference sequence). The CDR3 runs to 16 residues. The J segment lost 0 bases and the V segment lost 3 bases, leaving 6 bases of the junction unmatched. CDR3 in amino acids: CASSFLGQVANYGYTF. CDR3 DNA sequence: TGTGCCAGCAGTTTCCTGGGACAGGTCGCTAACTATGGCTACACCTTC.